This is a list of T cell receptor beta chains from one sample in a study of blood T cell repertoires in COVID-19. Clones were read by immunoSEQ multiplex PCR, and TCRdb kept only the in-frame ones, dropping some. The sample holds 250,000 to 300,000 clones, approximately 83% seen once. The sequencing input was PBMCs or T cells enriched from blood (not recorded which). The origin of the receptors is a woman between 50 and 59 years old who had recovered from COVID-19. The CDR3 runs from the conserved cysteine through the conserved F or W. The order of the fields is J gene, V gene, clone size, D gene, CDR3 protein, CDR3 DNA. D genes are given only for firm matches. Where a row states a size, it is once, few, many or the class of an expanded clone; other rows omit it.

>TRBJ2-1|TRBV6-5|-|-
CASSLGGIVEQFF
TGTGCCAGCAGCCTTGGAGGGATTGTAGAGCAGTTCTTC
>TRBJ1-1|TRBV5-6|-|-
CASSVRGFMNTEAFF
TGTGCCAGCAGTGTTAGGGGATTCATGAACACTGAAGCTTTCTTT
>TRBJ2-7|TRBV5-4|-|-
CASKVERTLSNEQYF
TGTGCCAGCAAGGTCGAGCGGACGCTTAGTAACGAGCAGTACTTC
>TRBJ2-2|TRBV2|-|TRBD1
CASSPDRALNTGELFF
TGTGCCAGCAGTCCTGACAGGGCCCTGAACACCGGGGAGCTGTTTTTT
>TRBJ2-1|TRBV29-1|-|TRBD2
CSVEATRSGRSYEQFF
TGCAGCGTTGAAGCCACTCGGAGCGGGAGGTCCTATGAGCAGTTCTTC
>TRBJ1-2|TRBV7-9|-|TRBD1
CASSLKGAYGYTF
TGTGCCAGCAGCCTGAAGGGGGCCTATGGCTACACCTTC
>TRBJ1-1|TRBV15|-|-
CATSSLRGPEAFF
TGTGCCACCAGCAGTCTTAGGGGCCCTGAAGCTTTCTTT
>TRBJ2-3|TRBV18|-|-
CASRRGYSTDTQYF
TGTGCCTCCAGGAGAGGGTATAGCACAGATACGCAGTATTTT
>TRBJ2-3|TRBV28|-|-
CASSLLLGRDTQYF
TGTGCCAGCAGTTTACTTCTGGGGCGGGATACGCAGTATTTT
>TRBJ1-1|TRBV2|-|TRBD1
CASRAGRGMAEAFF
TGTGCCAGCCGCGCTGGCAGGGGGATGGCTGAAGCTTTCTTT
>TRBJ1-1|TRBV29-1|-|TRBD1
CSVAPGQGSEAFF
TGCAGCGTGGCACCGGGACAGGGGTCCGAAGCTTTCTTT
>TRBJ1-6|TRBV3-1/TRBV3-2|-|TRBD1
CASSQDLGQGSYNSPLHF
TGTGCCAGCAGCCAAGATTTGGGACAGGGCTCCTATAATTCACCCCTCCACTTT
>TRBJ1-1|TRBV30|few|-
CAWSGSGGTEAFF
TGTGCCTGGAGTGGATCCGGCGGCACTGAAGCTTTCTTT
>TRBJ2-1|TRBV5-8|once|TRBD1
CASTPGQGSDEQFF
TGTGCCAGCACCCCGGGACAGGGGTCCGATGAGCAGTTCTTC
>TRBJ2-3|TRBV11-3|-|TRBD2
CASSTRLAGGAGTDTQYF
TGTGCCAGCAGCACCCGACTAGCGGGAGGGGCGGGCACAGATACGCAGTATTTT
>TRBJ1-6|TRBV11-2|once|TRBD1
CASSFLPYGTDNSPLHF
TGTGCCAGCAGCTTTCTCCCCTACGGGACAGATAATTCACCCCTCCACTTT
>TRBJ2-1|TRBV2|few|TRBD2
CASGYLAGTYNEQFF
TGTGCCAGCGGATATCTAGCGGGTACCTACAATGAGCAGTTCTTC
>TRBJ2-7|TRBV27|-|-
CASSLTGGGHEQYF
TGTGCCAGCAGTTTAACCGGCGGCGGCCACGAGCAGTACTTC
>TRBJ2-1|TRBV6-4|-|-
CASSGTEYNEQFF
TGTGCCAGCAGTGGAACAGAGTACAATGAGCAGTTCTTC
>TRBJ1-1|TRBV30|-|TRBD1
CAWKQGRYTEAFF
TGTGCCTGGAAACAGGGGAGATACACTGAAGCTTTCTTT
>TRBJ2-7|TRBV28|-|TRBD1
CASSLLTGVSEQYF
TGTGCCAGCAGTTTACTCACAGGGGTCAGCGAGCAGTACTTC
>TRBJ1-2|TRBV2|-|-
CASSGTTRATNYGYTF
TGTGCCAGCAGCGGGACAACCCGCGCCACTAACTATGGCTACACCTTC
>TRBJ2-7|TRBV28|-|-
CASRSYSYEQYF
TGTGCCAGCAGGTCTTACTCCTACGAGCAGTACTTC
>TRBJ2-7|TRBV6-5|-|TRBD1
CASSYRTGEPYEQYF
TGTGCCAGCAGTTATCGGACAGGAGAACCCTACGAGCAGTACTTC
>TRBJ2-5|TRBV7-2|once|TRBD1
CASSPGQGFAETQYF
TGTGCCAGCAGTCCGGGACAGGGATTTGCAGAGACCCAGTACTTC
>TRBJ2-5|TRBV19|-|-
CASRRQGGETQYF
TGTGCCAGTAGACGACAGGGAGGCGAGACCCAGTACTTC
>TRBJ2-5|TRBV6-6|-|TRBD2
CASSYGLAGVGTQYF
TGTGCCAGCAGTTACGGACTAGCGGGAGTGGGGACCCAGTACTTC